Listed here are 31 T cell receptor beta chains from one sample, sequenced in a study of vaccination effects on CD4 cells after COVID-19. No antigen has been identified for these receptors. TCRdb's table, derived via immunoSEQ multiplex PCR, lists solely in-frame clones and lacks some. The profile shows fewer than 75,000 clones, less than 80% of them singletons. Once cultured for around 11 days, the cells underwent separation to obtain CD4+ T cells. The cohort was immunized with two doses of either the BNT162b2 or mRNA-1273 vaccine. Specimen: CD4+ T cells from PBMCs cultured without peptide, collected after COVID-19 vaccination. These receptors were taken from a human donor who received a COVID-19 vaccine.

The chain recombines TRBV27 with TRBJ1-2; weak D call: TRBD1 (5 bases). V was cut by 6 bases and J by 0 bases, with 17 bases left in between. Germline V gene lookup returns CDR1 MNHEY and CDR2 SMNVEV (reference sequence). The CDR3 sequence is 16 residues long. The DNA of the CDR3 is TGTGCCAGCAGCGAGCCAGAACCAGGGACTAACTATGGCTACACCTTC. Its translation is CASSEPEPGTNYGYTF.

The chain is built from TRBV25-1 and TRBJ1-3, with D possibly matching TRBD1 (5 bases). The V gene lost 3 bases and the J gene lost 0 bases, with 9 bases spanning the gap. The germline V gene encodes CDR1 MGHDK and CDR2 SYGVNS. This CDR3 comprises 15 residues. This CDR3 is CASSEWGNSGNTIYF. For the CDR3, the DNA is TGTGCCAGCAGTGAGTGGGGGAACTCTGGAAACACCATATATTTT. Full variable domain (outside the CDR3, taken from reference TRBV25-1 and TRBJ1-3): EADIYQTPRYLVIGTGKKITLECSQTMGHDKMYWYQQDPGMELHLIHYSYGVNSTEKGDLSSESTVSRIRTEHFPLTLESARPSHTSQYLCASSEWGNSGNTIYFGEGSWLTVV.

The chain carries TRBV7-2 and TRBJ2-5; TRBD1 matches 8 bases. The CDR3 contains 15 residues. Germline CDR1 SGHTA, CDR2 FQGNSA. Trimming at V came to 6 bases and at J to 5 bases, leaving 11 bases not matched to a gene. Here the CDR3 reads CASRSTDRVVETQYF. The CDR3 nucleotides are TGTGCCAGCAGGTCAACGGACAGGGTGGTGGAGACCCAGTACTTC. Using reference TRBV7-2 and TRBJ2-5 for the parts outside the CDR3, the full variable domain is GAGVSQSPSNKVTEKGKDVELRCDPISGHTALYWYRQSLGQGLEFLIYFQGNSAPDKSGLPSDRFSAERTGGSVSTLTIQRTQQEDSAVYLCASRSTDRVVETQYFGPGTRLLVL.

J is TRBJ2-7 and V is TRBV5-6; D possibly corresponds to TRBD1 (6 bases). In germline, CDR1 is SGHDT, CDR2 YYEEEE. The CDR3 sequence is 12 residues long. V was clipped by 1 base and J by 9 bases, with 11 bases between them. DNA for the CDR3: TGTGCCAGCAGCTTGTCAGGGGTGGGGCAGTACTTC. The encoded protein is CASSLSGVGQYF.

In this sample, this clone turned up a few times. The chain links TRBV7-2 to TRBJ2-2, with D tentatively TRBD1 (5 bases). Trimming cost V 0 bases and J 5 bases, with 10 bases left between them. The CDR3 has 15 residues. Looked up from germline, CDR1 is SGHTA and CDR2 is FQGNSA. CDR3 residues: CASSLAVRVTGELFF. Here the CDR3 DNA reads TGTGCCAGCAGCTTAGCGGTCAGGGTAACCGGGGAGCTGTTTTTT.

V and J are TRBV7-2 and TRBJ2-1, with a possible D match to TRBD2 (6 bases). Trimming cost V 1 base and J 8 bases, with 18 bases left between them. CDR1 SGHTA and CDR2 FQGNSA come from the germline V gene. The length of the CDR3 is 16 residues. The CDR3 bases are TGTGCCAGCAGCTTAGGGGCGACTAGGTTTTGGGATGAGCAGTTCTTC. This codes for CASSLGATRFWDEQFF. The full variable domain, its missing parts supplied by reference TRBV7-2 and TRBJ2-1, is GAGVSQSPSNKVTEKGKDVELRCDPISGHTALYWYRQSLGQGLEFLIYFQGNSAPDKSGLPSDRFSAERTGGSVSTLTIQRTQQEDSAVYLCASSLGATRFWDEQFFGPGTRLTVL.

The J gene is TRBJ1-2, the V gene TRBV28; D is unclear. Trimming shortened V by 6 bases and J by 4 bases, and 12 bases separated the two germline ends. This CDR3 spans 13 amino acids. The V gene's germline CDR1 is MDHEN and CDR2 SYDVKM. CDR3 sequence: CASRPPGSYGYTF. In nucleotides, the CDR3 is TGTGCCAGCAGGCCTCCCGGAAGCTATGGCTACACCTTC.

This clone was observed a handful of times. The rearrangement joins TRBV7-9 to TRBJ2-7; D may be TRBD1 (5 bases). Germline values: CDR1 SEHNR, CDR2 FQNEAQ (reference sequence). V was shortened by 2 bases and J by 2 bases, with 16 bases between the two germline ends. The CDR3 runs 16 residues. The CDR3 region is CASSLIGWGSTYEQYF. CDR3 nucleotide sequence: TGTGCCAGCAGCTTAATAGGGTGGGGCAGTACCTACGAGCAGTACTTC. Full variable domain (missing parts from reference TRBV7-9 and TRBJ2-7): DTGVSQNPRHKITKRGQNVTFRCDPISEHNRLYWYRQTLGQGPEFLTYFQNEAQLEKSRLLSDRFSAERPKGSFSTLEIQRTEQGDSAMYLCASSLIGWGSTYEQYFGPGTRLTVT.

CDR3 residues: CAWSLGTGAYEQYF. CDR3 bases: TGTGCCTGGAGTCTAGGGACTGGCGCCTACGAGCAGTACTTC. V usage is TRBV30 and J usage is TRBJ2-7, with D possibly TRBD2 on 6 matching bases. This CDR3 is built from 14 residues. Germline-derived CDR1 and CDR2 are GTSNPN and SVGIG (reference sequence). V was trimmed by 2 bases and J by 2 bases, leaving 13 bases between them.

The CDR3 spells CASSAGLAGVGGRYEQYF. CDR3 nucleotide sequence: TGTGCCAGCAGTGCCGGACTAGCGGGAGTAGGAGGACGCTACGAGCAGTACTTC. The rearrangement joins TRBV2 to TRBJ2-7; 13 bases are shared with TRBD2. CDR1 and CDR2 from the germline V gene are SNHLY and FYNNEI. V shed 4 bases, J shed 3 bases, and the junction held 12 bases outside the gene matches. This CDR3 has 18 residues.

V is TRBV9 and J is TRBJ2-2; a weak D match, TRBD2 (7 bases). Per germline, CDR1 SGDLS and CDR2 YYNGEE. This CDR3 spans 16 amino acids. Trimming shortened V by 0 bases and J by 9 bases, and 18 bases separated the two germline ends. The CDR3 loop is CASSVDVGAGARELFF. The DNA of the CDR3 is TGTGCCAGCAGCGTAGATGTGGGCGCGGGGGCTAGGGAGCTGTTTTTT.

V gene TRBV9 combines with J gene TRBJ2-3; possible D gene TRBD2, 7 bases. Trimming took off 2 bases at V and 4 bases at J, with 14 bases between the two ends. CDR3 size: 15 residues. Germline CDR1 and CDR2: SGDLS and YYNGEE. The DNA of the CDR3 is TGTGCCAGCAGCGTTGGGGGGGCTGAGGCAGATACGCAGTATTTT. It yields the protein CASSVGGAEADTQYF.

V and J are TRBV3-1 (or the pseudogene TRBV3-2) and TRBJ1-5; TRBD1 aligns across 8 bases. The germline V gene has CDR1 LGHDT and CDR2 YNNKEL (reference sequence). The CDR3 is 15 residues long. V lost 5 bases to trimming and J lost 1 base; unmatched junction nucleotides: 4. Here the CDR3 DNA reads TGTGCCAGCAGCTCCACAGGGGGAAGCAATCAGCCCCAGCATTTT. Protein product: CASSSTGGSNQPQHF.

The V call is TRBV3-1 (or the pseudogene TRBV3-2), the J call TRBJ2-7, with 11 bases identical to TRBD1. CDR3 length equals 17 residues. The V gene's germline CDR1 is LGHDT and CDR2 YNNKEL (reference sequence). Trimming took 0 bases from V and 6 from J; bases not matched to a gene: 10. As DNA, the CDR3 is TGTGCCAGCAGCCAAGATCTTATTTGGGACAGGGGGGGCGAGCAGTACTTC. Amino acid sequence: CASSQDLIWDRGGEQYF.

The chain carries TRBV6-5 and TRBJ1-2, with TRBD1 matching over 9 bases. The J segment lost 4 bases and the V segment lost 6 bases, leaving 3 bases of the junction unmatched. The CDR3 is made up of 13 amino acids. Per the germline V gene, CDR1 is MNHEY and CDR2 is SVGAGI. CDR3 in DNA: TGTGCCAGCAGCGTGGGACAGGGCTATGGCTACACCTTC. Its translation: CASSVGQGYGYTF.

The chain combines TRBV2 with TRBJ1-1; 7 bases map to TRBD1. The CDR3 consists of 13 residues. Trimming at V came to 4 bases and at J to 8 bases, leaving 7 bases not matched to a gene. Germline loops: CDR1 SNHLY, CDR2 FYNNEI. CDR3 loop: CASSGPGQTEAFF. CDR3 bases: TGTGCCAGCAGTGGTCCGGGACAGACGGAAGCTTTCTTT.

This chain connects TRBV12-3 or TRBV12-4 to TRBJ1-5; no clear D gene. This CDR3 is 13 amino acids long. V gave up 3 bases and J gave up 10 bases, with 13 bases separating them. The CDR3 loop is CASSFGTSGPQHF. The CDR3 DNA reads TGTGCCAGCAGTTTTGGAACAAGTGGACCCCAGCATTTT.

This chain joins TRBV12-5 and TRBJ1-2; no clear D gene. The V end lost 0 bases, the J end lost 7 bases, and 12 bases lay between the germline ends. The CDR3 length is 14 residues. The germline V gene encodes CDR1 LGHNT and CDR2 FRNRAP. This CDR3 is CASGLVPGPLGYTF. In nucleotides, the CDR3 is TGTGCTAGTGGTTTGGTACCCGGGCCTCTTGGCTACACCTTC.

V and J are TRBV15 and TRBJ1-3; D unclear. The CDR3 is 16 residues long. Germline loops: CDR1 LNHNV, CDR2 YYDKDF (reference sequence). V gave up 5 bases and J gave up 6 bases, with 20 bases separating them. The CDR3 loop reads CATSSNRWNGENTIYF. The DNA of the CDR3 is TGTGCCACCAGCTCAAACCGATGGAACGGTGAAAACACCATATATTTT.

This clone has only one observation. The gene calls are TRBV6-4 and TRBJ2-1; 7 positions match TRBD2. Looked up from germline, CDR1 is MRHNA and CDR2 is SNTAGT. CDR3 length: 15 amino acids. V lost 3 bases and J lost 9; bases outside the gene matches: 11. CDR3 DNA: TGTGCCAGCAGTGAATTGGTAGCGGGCGGGGGTGAGCAGTTCTTC. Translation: CASSELVAGGGEQFF.

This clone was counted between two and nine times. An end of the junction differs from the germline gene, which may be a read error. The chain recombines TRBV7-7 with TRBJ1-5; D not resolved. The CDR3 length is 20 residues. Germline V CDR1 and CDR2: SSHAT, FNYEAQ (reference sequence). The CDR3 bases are TGTGCTAGCAGCTTAGTAAAGATTAAATCGAGCACAGAGGACAATCAGCCCCAGCATTTT. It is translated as CASSLVKIKSSTEDNQPQHF.

As DNA, the CDR3 is TGTGCCAGCAGCCGGGGGGGGACTAGGGTTCACAATGAGCAGTTCTTC. Translation: CASSRGGTRVHNEQFF. The rearrangement uses TRBV3-1 (or the pseudogene TRBV3-2) and TRBJ2-1; 8 bases are shared with TRBD2. Germline V gives CDR1 LGHDT, CDR2 YNNKEL (reference sequence). CDR3 size: 16 residues. The J segment lost 5 bases and the V segment lost 4 bases, leaving 10 bases of the junction unmatched.

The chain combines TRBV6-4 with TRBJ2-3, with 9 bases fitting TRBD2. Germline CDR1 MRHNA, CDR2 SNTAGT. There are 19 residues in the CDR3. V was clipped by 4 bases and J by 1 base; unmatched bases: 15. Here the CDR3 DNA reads TGTGCCAGCAGTGCGGTAGCGGGGGCCCGACGTTATCGCACAGATACGCAGTATTTT. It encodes CASSAVAGARRYRTDTQYF.

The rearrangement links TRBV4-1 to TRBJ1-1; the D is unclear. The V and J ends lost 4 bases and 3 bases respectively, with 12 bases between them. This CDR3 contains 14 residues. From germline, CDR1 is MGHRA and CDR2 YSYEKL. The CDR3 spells CASSPRLRDTEAFF. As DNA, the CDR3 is TGCGCCAGCAGCCCACGTTTAAGGGACACTGAAGCTTTCTTT.

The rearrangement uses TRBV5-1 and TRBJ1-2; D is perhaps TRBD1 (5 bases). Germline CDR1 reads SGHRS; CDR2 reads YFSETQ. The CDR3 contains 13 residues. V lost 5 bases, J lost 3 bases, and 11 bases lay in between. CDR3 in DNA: TGCGCCAGCAGGGCCGGGACGTACTATGGCTACACCTTC. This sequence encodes CASRAGTYYGYTF.

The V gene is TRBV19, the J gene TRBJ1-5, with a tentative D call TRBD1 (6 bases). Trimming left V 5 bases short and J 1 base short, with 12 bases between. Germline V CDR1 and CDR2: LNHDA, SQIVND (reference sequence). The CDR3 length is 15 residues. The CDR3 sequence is CASSRGGLSNQPQHF. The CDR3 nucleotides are TGTGCCAGTAGTCGGGGGGGCCTCAGCAATCAGCCCCAGCATTTT.

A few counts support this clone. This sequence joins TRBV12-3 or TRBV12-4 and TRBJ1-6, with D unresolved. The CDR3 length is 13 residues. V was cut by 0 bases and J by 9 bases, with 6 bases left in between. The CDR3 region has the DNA TGTGCCAGCAGTTTAGCTGGGATTTCACCCCTCCACTTT. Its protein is CASSLAGISPLHF.

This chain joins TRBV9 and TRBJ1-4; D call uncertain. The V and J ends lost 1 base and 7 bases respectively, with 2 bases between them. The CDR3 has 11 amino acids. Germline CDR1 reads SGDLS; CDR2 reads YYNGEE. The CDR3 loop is CASSVSEKLFF. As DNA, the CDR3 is TGTGCCAGCAGCGTAAGTGAAAAACTGTTTTTT.

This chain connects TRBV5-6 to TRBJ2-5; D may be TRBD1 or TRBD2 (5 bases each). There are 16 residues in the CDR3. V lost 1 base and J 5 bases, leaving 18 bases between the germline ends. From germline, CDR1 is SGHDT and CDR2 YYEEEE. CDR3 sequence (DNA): TGTGCCAGCAGCTTGTTTGTGAACTACTGGGGGGAGACCCAGTACTTC. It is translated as CASSLFVNYWGETQYF.

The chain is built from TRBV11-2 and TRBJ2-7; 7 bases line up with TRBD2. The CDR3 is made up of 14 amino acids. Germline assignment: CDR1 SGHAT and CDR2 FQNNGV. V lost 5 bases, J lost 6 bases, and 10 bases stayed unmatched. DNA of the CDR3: TGTGCCAGCAGCCCAGGACTAGGGCGGACCGAGCAGTACTTC. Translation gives CASSPGLGRTEQYF.

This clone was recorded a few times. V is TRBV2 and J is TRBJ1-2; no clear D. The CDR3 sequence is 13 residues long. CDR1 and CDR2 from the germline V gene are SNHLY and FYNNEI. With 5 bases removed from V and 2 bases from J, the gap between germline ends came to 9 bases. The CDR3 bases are TGTGCCAGCAGTCTGACATCAAACTATGGCTACACCTTC. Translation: CASSLTSNYGYTF.